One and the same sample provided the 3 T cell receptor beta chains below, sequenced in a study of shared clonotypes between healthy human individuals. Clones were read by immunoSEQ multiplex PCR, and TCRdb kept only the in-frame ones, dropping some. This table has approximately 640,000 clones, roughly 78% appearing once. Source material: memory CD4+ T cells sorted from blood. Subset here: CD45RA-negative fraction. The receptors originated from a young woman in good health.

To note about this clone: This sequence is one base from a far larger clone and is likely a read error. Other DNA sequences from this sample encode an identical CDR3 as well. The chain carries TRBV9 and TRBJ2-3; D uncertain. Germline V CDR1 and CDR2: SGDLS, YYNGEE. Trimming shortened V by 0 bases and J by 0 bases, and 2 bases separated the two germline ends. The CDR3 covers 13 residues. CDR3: CASSVASTDTQYF. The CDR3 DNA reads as TGTGCCAGCAGCGTAGCTAGCACAGATACGCAGTATTTT.

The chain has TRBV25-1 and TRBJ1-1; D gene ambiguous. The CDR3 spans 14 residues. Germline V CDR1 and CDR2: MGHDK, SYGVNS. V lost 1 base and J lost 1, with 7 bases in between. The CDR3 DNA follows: TGTGCCAGCAGTGAATCGGTTAGGAACACTGAAGCTTTCTTT. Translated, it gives CASSESVRNTEAFF.

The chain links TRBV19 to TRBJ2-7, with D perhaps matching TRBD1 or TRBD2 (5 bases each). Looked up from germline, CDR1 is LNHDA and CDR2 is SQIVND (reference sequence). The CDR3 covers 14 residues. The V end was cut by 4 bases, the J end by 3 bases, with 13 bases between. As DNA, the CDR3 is TGTGCCAGTAGTAGCACCGGGACCCACTACGAGCAGTACTTC. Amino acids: CASSSTGTHYEQYF.